The 3 T cell receptor beta chains below were found in one sample sequenced in a study of shared clonotypes between healthy human individuals. This table comes from immunoSEQ multiplex PCR, and its TCRdb copy is limited to in-frame clones, with some not included. Altogether approximately 1,500,000 clones are present, nearly 99% being singletons, with the ten largest covering approximately 0.45%. The sample comprised naive CD4+ T cells sorted from blood. Subset in this sample: CD45RA+ positively selected. The receptors were gathered from a man in his thirties or forties in good health.

With respect to this clone: The sample has other DNA sequences that encode this CDR3 too. V gene TRBV7-2 combines with J gene TRBJ2-5; the D is unclear. The CDR3 loop spans 13 amino acids. V shed 0 bases and J shed 0 bases, with 2 bases lying between them. Germline CDR1 SGHTA, CDR2 FQGNSA. CDR3 DNA: TGTGCCAGCAGCTTAGCGAACCAAGAGACCCAGTACTTC. It encodes CASSLANQETQYF.

The V call is TRBV5-6, the J call TRBJ2-5; 10 bases agree with TRBD1. V dropped 4 bases and J dropped 0; count of bases not matched to a gene: 6. This CDR3 contains 16 residues. Germline CDR1 SGHDT, CDR2 YYEEEE. CDR3 DNA: TGTGCCAGCAGCAGGGACAGGGGCCTGTACCAAGAGACCCAGTACTTC. Translation: CASSRDRGLYQETQYF.

V and J are TRBV7-6 and TRBJ1-4, with 7 bases fitting TRBD1. CDR1 SGHVS and CDR2 FNYEAQ come from the germline V gene. V was clipped by 2 bases and J by 7 bases; unmatched bases: 1. The CDR3 consists of 13 residues. The CDR3 region has the DNA TGTGCCAGCAGCTTACAGGGGGTTGAAAAACTGTTTTTT. Translation: CASSLQGVEKLFF.